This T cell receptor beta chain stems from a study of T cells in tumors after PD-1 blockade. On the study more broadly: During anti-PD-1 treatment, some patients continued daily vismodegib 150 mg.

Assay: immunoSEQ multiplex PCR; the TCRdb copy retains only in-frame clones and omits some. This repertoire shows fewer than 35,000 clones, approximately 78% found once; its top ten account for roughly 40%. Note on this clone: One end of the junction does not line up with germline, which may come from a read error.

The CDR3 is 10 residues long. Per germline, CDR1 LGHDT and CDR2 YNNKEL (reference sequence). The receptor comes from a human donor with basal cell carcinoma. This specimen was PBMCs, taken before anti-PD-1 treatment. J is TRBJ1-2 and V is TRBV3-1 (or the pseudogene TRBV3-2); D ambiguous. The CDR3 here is CASSQGTFSF. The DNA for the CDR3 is TGTGCCAGCAGCCAAGGCACGTTCAGCTTC.